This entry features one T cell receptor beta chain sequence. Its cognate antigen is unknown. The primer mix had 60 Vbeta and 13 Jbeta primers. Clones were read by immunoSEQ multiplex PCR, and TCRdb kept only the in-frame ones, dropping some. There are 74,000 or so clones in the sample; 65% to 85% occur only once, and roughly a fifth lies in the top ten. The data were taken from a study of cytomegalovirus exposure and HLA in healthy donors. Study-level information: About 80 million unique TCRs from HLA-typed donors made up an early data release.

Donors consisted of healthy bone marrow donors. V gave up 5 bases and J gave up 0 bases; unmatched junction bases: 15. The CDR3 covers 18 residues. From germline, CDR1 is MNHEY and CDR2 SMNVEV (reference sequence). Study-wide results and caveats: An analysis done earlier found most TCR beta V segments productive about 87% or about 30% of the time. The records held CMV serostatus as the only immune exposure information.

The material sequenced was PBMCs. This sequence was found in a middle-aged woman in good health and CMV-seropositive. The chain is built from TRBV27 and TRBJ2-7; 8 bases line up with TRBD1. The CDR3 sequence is CASSLRKNRGTSSYEQYF. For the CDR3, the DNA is TGTGCCAGCAGTCTACGAAAAAACAGGGGGACAAGCTCCTACGAGCAGTACTTC.